This is a list of T cell receptor beta chains from one sample in a study of OX40 agonist ivuxolimab in advanced cancers. Assay used: immunoSEQ multiplex PCR; TCRdb lists only in-frame clones, some missing. The sample gives around 56,000 clones, about four fifths of which show up once; about 4.8% is in the top ten. Sample: CD4+ or CD8+ T cells sorted from blood, taken in a trial of the OX40 agonist ivuxolimab. Every receptor here comes from an adult with an advanced solid tumor such as melanoma, head and neck, liver or kidney cancer. Each CDR3 is given with its conserved first and last residue. D genes are given only for firm matches. Clone sizes are given selectively: once, few, many, or a class where the clone is expanded.

CDR3 length: 15
V gene: TRBV5-6
D gene: -
clone size: -
J gene: TRBJ2-7
CDR3 DNA: TGTGCCAGCAGCCGTTGGGACGTCAGCTCCTACGAGCAGTACTTC
CDR3 protein: CASSRWDVSSYEQYF

CDR3 length: 14
V gene: TRBV10-2
D gene: -
clone size: -
J gene: TRBJ1-5
CDR3 DNA: TGCGCCAGCAGTGAGTCAGGGTCGGAGCAGCCCCAGCATTTT
CDR3 protein: CASSESGSEQPQHF

CDR3 length: 16
V gene: TRBV5-1
D gene: -
clone size: few
J gene: TRBJ1-4
CDR3 DNA: TGCGCCAGCAGCTTGGGATCGAGGGCCACTAATGAAAAACTGTTTTTT
CDR3 protein: CASSLGSRATNEKLFF

CDR3 length: 15
V gene: TRBV7-6
D gene: TRBD1
clone size: -
J gene: TRBJ1-1
CDR3 DNA: TGTGCCAGCAGCTTAGGGCTAGGGGGCTTGGATGAAGCTTTCTTT
CDR3 protein: CASSLGLGGLDEAFF

CDR3 length: 16
V gene: TRBV27
D gene: TRBD2
clone size: -
J gene: TRBJ2-1
CDR3 DNA: TGTGCCAGCAGTTTACTGAGACTAGCGGGAACCAATGAGCAGTTCTTC
CDR3 protein: CASSLLRLAGTNEQFF

CDR3 length: 13
V gene: TRBV7-9
D gene: TRBD2
clone size: -
J gene: TRBJ2-7
CDR3 DNA: TGTGCCAGCAGCCAGGGACTAGCGGACGAGCAGTACTTC
CDR3 protein: CASSQGLADEQYF

CDR3 length: 15
V gene: TRBV28
D gene: TRBD1
clone size: -
J gene: TRBJ1-2
CDR3 DNA: TGTGCCAGCAGACATCCACAGGGGGCGCGGTATGGCTACACCTTC
CDR3 protein: CASRHPQGARYGYTF

CDR3 length: 13
V gene: TRBV6-5
D gene: -
clone size: -
J gene: TRBJ2-1
CDR3 DNA: TGTGCCAGCAGTTACGGAGCGAACAATGAGCAGTTCTTC
CDR3 protein: CASSYGANNEQFF

CDR3 length: 15
V gene: TRBV4-1
D gene: -
clone size: -
J gene: TRBJ2-1
CDR3 DNA: TGCGCCAGCAGCCAACTACGGGGGGCTATCTATGAGCAGTTCTTC
CDR3 protein: CASSQLRGAIYEQFF

CDR3 length: 14
V gene: TRBV29-1
D gene: TRBD1
clone size: -
J gene: TRBJ1-2
CDR3 DNA: TGCAGCGTTGATAAAACAGGGGACTTCTATGGCTACACCTTC
CDR3 protein: CSVDKTGDFYGYTF

CDR3 length: 12
V gene: TRBV19
D gene: -
clone size: few
J gene: TRBJ1-2
CDR3 DNA: TGTGCCAGTAAGGTCGGGGATGGTGGCTACACCTTC
CDR3 protein: CASKVGDGGYTF

CDR3 length: 14
V gene: TRBV5-4
D gene: -
clone size: -
J gene: TRBJ2-7
CDR3 DNA: TGTGCCAGCAGCTCCGGATGGGGATCCTACGAGCAGTACTTC
CDR3 protein: CASSSGWGSYEQYF

CDR3 length: 16
V gene: TRBV29-1
D gene: -
clone size: -
J gene: TRBJ1-2
CDR3 DNA: TGCAGCGTTGATTACGGAAGGACCGCCGGCAACTATGGCTACACCTTC
CDR3 protein: CSVDYGRTAGNYGYTF

CDR3 length: 14
V gene: TRBV5-8
D gene: -
clone size: -
J gene: TRBJ1-1
CDR3 DNA: TGTGCCAGCAGCTTGGGACAAATGAACACTGAAGCTTTCTTT
CDR3 protein: CASSLGQMNTEAFF

CDR3 length: 17
V gene: TRBV14
D gene: TRBD1
clone size: once
J gene: TRBJ2-3
CDR3 DNA: TGTGCCAGCAGCCGAACTCGACAGGGGATAAGCACAGATACGCAGTATTTT
CDR3 protein: CASSRTRQGISTDTQYF

CDR3 length: 15
V gene: TRBV6-1
D gene: -
clone size: -
J gene: TRBJ2-5
CDR3 DNA: TGTGCCAGCAGCCCCGAGCGAAACTGGGGAGAGACCCAGTACTTC
CDR3 protein: CASSPERNWGETQYF

CDR3 length: 16
V gene: TRBV28
D gene: TRBD2
clone size: -
J gene: TRBJ2-1
CDR3 DNA: TGTGCCAGCAGTGAAAGACTAGCGGGAGCCTACAATGAGCAGTTCTTC
CDR3 protein: CASSERLAGAYNEQFF

CDR3 length: 16
V gene: TRBV19
D gene: -
clone size: -
J gene: TRBJ2-7
CDR3 DNA: TGTGCCAGTAGCCACGCGACGCCTAGCAAGGGCTACGAGCAGTACTTC
CDR3 protein: CASSHATPSKGYEQYF

CDR3 length: 16
V gene: TRBV9
D gene: TRBD2
clone size: -
J gene: TRBJ2-7
CDR3 DNA: TGTGCCAGCAGCGTCGACACTAGCGGGAGTATCTACGAGCAGTACTTC
CDR3 protein: CASSVDTSGSIYEQYF

CDR3 length: 15
V gene: TRBV6-6
D gene: -
clone size: -
J gene: TRBJ1-4
CDR3 DNA: TGTGCCAGCAGTTATGGTGGGCGAGGGGATGAAAAACTGTTTTTT
CDR3 protein: CASSYGGRGDEKLFF

CDR3 length: 15
V gene: TRBV4-1
D gene: -
clone size: -
J gene: TRBJ2-7
CDR3 DNA: TGCGCCAGCAGCCAAGAAGGGGCTGGCTGGGGCGAGCAGTACTTC
CDR3 protein: CASSQEGAGWGEQYF

CDR3 length: 13
V gene: TRBV18
D gene: -
clone size: -
J gene: TRBJ2-5
CDR3 DNA: TGTGCCAGCTCACGCGGGTACCAAGAGACCCAGTACTTC
CDR3 protein: CASSRGYQETQYF

CDR3 length: 15
V gene: TRBV2
D gene: TRBD1
clone size: -
J gene: TRBJ1-5
CDR3 DNA: TGTGCCAGCAGTTGGACAGGGGATAGGAATCAGCCCCAGCATTTT
CDR3 protein: CASSWTGDRNQPQHF

CDR3 length: 13
V gene: TRBV29-1
D gene: TRBD1
clone size: -
J gene: TRBJ2-7
CDR3 DNA: TGCAGCGTGGAGGGACAGGGGGCGGTCGAGCAGTACTTC
CDR3 protein: CSVEGQGAVEQYF

CDR3 length: 14
V gene: TRBV7-9
D gene: -
clone size: -
J gene: TRBJ2-3
CDR3 DNA: TGTGCCAGCAGCCCGCTCGGAGGAACAGATACGCAGTATTTT
CDR3 protein: CASSPLGGTDTQYF

CDR3 length: 15
V gene: TRBV5-5
D gene: -
clone size: -
J gene: TRBJ1-1
CDR3 DNA: TGTGCCAGCAGCTTGGCCCCACGGTTGAACACTGAAGCTTTCTTT
CDR3 protein: CASSLAPRLNTEAFF

CDR3 length: 12
V gene: TRBV7-9
D gene: -
clone size: -
J gene: TRBJ2-7
CDR3 DNA: TGTGCCAGCAGCTCGGACACCGACGAGCAGTACTTC
CDR3 protein: CASSSDTDEQYF

CDR3 length: 13
V gene: TRBV11-2
D gene: -
clone size: -
J gene: TRBJ2-7
CDR3 DNA: TGTGCCAGCAGCGAGGGACAATCCTACGAGCAGTACTTC
CDR3 protein: CASSEGQSYEQYF

CDR3 length: 14
V gene: TRBV6-1
D gene: -
clone size: -
J gene: TRBJ1-6
CDR3 DNA: TGTGCCAGCAGTGGAGAATGGGGGAATTCACCCCTCCACTTT
CDR3 protein: CASSGEWGNSPLHF

CDR3 length: 16
V gene: TRBV2
D gene: -
clone size: -
J gene: TRBJ1-2
CDR3 DNA: TGTGCCAGGGGGCCTGTAGTGGCAGGGGCCAACTATGGCTACACCTTC
CDR3 protein: CARGPVVAGANYGYTF

CDR3 length: 14
V gene: TRBV18
D gene: -
clone size: -
J gene: TRBJ2-5
CDR3 DNA: TGTGCCAGCTCACCTGATGACAGCCAAGAGACCCAGTACTTC
CDR3 protein: CASSPDDSQETQYF

CDR3 length: 14
V gene: TRBV10-3
D gene: -
clone size: -
J gene: TRBJ1-4
CDR3 DNA: TGTGCCATCAGTGGAGGACGTAATAATGAAAAACTGTTTTTT
CDR3 protein: CAISGGRNNEKLFF

CDR3 length: 12
V gene: TRBV6-6
D gene: -
clone size: -
J gene: TRBJ2-1
CDR3 DNA: TGTGCCAGCAGTCTCGGGAACAATGAGCAGTTCTTC
CDR3 protein: CASSLGNNEQFF

CDR3 length: 12
V gene: TRBV7-9
D gene: -
clone size: -
J gene: TRBJ2-7
CDR3 DNA: TGTGCCAGCAGCTATACTAGTTACGAGCAGTACTTC
CDR3 protein: CASSYTSYEQYF

CDR3 length: 14
V gene: TRBV27
D gene: -
clone size: -
J gene: TRBJ2-1
CDR3 DNA: TGTGCCAGCAGTTTAATGGGACAATACAATGAGCAGTTCTTC
CDR3 protein: CASSLMGQYNEQFF

CDR3 length: 13
V gene: TRBV19
D gene: -
clone size: few
J gene: TRBJ1-5
CDR3 DNA: TGTGCCAGTGGTGACAGGTCGGCGGGGACCCAGCATTTT
CDR3 protein: CASGDRSAGTQHF

CDR3 length: 16
V gene: TRBV29-1
D gene: TRBD1
clone size: -
J gene: TRBJ1-1
CDR3 DNA: TGCAGCACTCTCCGCCCAGACAGGGGTGTGAACACTGAAGCTTTCTTT
CDR3 protein: CSTLRPDRGVNTEAFF

CDR3 length: 16
V gene: TRBV27
D gene: TRBD2
clone size: once
J gene: TRBJ2-5
CDR3 DNA: TGTGCCAGCAGTTCAAGAGGACTAGCGGGACCAGAGACCCAGTACTTC
CDR3 protein: CASSSRGLAGPETQYF

CDR3 length: 17
V gene: TRBV7-9
D gene: -
clone size: -
J gene: TRBJ2-3
CDR3 DNA: TGTGCCAGCAGCTTTTACCTTCTGGATTTGGGCACAGATACGCAGTATTTT
CDR3 protein: CASSFYLLDLGTDTQYF

CDR3 length: 12
V gene: TRBV6-6
D gene: -
clone size: few
J gene: TRBJ2-1
CDR3 DNA: TGTGCCAGCAGTTACGACGGGGGTGAGCAGTTCTTC
CDR3 protein: CASSYDGGEQFF

CDR3 length: 15
V gene: TRBV27
D gene: -
clone size: -
J gene: TRBJ2-1
CDR3 DNA: TGTGCCAGCAGAAGAACGGGACCAGCCTACAATGAGCAGTTCTTC
CDR3 protein: CASRRTGPAYNEQFF

CDR3 length: 15
V gene: TRBV27
D gene: -
clone size: -
J gene: TRBJ2-3
CDR3 DNA: TGTGCCAGCAGTACCTGGGACTCCGAAGGAGATACGCAGTATTTT
CDR3 protein: CASSTWDSEGDTQYF

CDR3 length: 16
V gene: TRBV28
D gene: -
clone size: -
J gene: TRBJ2-1
CDR3 DNA: TGTGCCAGCAGTCTCTTCTATGATAGCTCCTACAATGAGCAGTTCTTC
CDR3 protein: CASSLFYDSSYNEQFF

CDR3 length: 15
V gene: TRBV6-6
D gene: TRBD1
clone size: few
J gene: TRBJ2-5
CDR3 DNA: TGTGCCAGCAGTTACTCGGGGCCCTCTGTGACAGGGTATTACTTC
CDR3 protein: CASSYSGPSVTGYYF

CDR3 length: 14
V gene: TRBV4-1
D gene: TRBD1
clone size: -
J gene: TRBJ1-6
CDR3 DNA: TGCGCCAGCAGCCAAGGACAGGGTCATTCACCCCTCCACTTT
CDR3 protein: CASSQGQGHSPLHF

CDR3 length: 16
V gene: TRBV7-3
D gene: TRBD2
clone size: -
J gene: TRBJ2-5
CDR3 DNA: TGTGCCAGCAGCGCGGGCCTAGCGGGTATACAAGAGACCCAGTACTTC
CDR3 protein: CASSAGLAGIQETQYF

CDR3 length: 15
V gene: TRBV7-6
D gene: TRBD1
clone size: -
J gene: TRBJ2-7
CDR3 DNA: TGTGCCAGCAGCCCACGACAGGGGCACGTATACGAGCAGTACTTC
CDR3 protein: CASSPRQGHVYEQYF

CDR3 length: 16
V gene: TRBV10-3
D gene: -
clone size: -
J gene: TRBJ2-2
CDR3 DNA: TGTGCCATCAGTGACCCTAATCAGGGTCGCACCGGGGAGCTGTTTTTT
CDR3 protein: CAISDPNQGRTGELFF

CDR3 length: 14
V gene: TRBV28
D gene: TRBD1
clone size: -
J gene: TRBJ1-5
CDR3 DNA: TGTGCCAGCAACCTTGGACAGGGGAATCAGCCCCAGCATTTT
CDR3 protein: CASNLGQGNQPQHF

CDR3 length: 15
V gene: TRBV27
D gene: -
clone size: once
J gene: TRBJ2-4
CDR3 DNA: TGTGCCAGCAGTCCCAACCTTCTGGGGAGAAACATTCAGTACTTC
CDR3 protein: CASSPNLLGRNIQYF

CDR3 length: 16
V gene: TRBV28
D gene: TRBD1
clone size: -
J gene: TRBJ1-2
CDR3 DNA: TGTGCCAGCAGCTACACGGGGACAGAACCTAACTATGGCTACACCTTC
CDR3 protein: CASSYTGTEPNYGYTF

CDR3 length: 14
V gene: TRBV29-1
D gene: -
clone size: -
J gene: TRBJ2-3
CDR3 DNA: TGCAGCGTTGAAGCCCCCTGGGATCCAGATACGCAGTATTTT
CDR3 protein: CSVEAPWDPDTQYF

CDR3 length: 13
V gene: TRBV6-5
D gene: TRBD1
clone size: -
J gene: TRBJ2-4
CDR3 DNA: TGTGCCAGCAGTTATACAGGGGAAAACATTCAGTACTTC
CDR3 protein: CASSYTGENIQYF

CDR3 length: 12
V gene: TRBV30
D gene: -
clone size: few
J gene: TRBJ2-7
CDR3 DNA: TGTGCCTGGAGTTGGCAGGCTAACGAGCAGTACTTC
CDR3 protein: CAWSWQANEQYF

CDR3 length: 15
V gene: TRBV4-1
D gene: -
clone size: -
J gene: TRBJ1-5
CDR3 DNA: TGCGCCAGCAGCCAGCCGGGACATTCTGGTCAGCCCCAGCATTTT
CDR3 protein: CASSQPGHSGQPQHF

CDR3 length: 17
V gene: TRBV10-3
D gene: TRBD2
clone size: -
J gene: TRBJ2-7
CDR3 DNA: TGTGCCATCAGTGAGTCTATGGGACTACGGTCTCGGTACGAGCAGTACTTC
CDR3 protein: CAISESMGLRSRYEQYF

CDR3 length: 20
V gene: TRBV28
D gene: -
clone size: -
J gene: TRBJ2-2
CDR3 DNA: TGTGCCAGCAGTTTATTAGGACAGGACTTTAGCGGAACGAACACCGGGGAGCTGTTTTTT
CDR3 protein: CASSLLGQDFSGTNTGELFF

CDR3 length: 15
V gene: TRBV4-1
D gene: -
clone size: -
J gene: TRBJ2-3
CDR3 DNA: TGCGCCAGCAGCCAAGAGAAGCAGGGAATAGATACGCAGTATTTT
CDR3 protein: CASSQEKQGIDTQYF

CDR3 length: 15
V gene: TRBV7-9
D gene: TRBD2
clone size: -
J gene: TRBJ2-3
CDR3 DNA: TGTGCCAGCAGCCCGGGACTAGCGGACGGGGATACGCAGTATTTT
CDR3 protein: CASSPGLADGDTQYF

CDR3 length: 16
V gene: TRBV18
D gene: TRBD1
clone size: once
J gene: TRBJ2-2
CDR3 DNA: TGTGCCAGCTCACTTCCGAGAGGACAGGGCCCCGGGGAGCTGTTTTTT
CDR3 protein: CASSLPRGQGPGELFF